Sequencing of this TCR beta chain was carried out in a study of CD8 T cells in Susac syndrome. This CDR3 comprises 13 residues. With 0 bases removed from V and 8 bases from J, the gap between germline ends came to 10 bases. From germline, CDR1 is MNHNS and CDR2 SASEGT. Reverse transcription of about 0.45 to 1 ug RNA was performed with random hexamers. Amplification of TCR beta CDR3 was carried out by immunoSEQ multiplex PCR, which covered 54 Vbeta and 13 Jbeta segments. A single record per CDR3 protein comes from TCRdb applying MiXCR to the immunoSEQ multiplex PCR reads. The table includes 120,000 or so distinct CDR3 sequences, around 96% detected once. TCR beta was sequenced from blood CD8+ and CD4+ T cells. FACS enriched CD8+ TEMRA cells, while bulk CD8+ and CD4+ were negatively isolated. Whole-study findings and limits: A relatively small number of individuals underwent TCR sequencing and HLA analysis.

A word on this clonotype: Its antigen is unknown.

This receptor was obtained from a human donor in good health. Sequenced input: CD4+ T cells from PBMCs. V gene TRBV6-1 combines with J gene TRBJ1-2, with D unresolved. The CDR3 spells CASSEAGFGGYTF. CDR3 in DNA: TGTGCCAGCAGTGAAGCGGGGTTCGGGGGCTACACCTTC.